Only one count was recorded for the clone carrying this T cell receptor (beta chain). Its target is unknown. CD45RO-negative, CCR7-positively selected cells formed the naive CD8 fraction, excluding terminally differentiated effector memory CD45RA+ cells. Healthy adults negative for HIV, lacking recent acute infections or vaccinations, served as donors. Methods used by the authors: As immunoSEQ supplied junction-only sequences (without quality scores), filtering differed. Sequenced by immunoSEQ multiplex PCR; TCRdb stores in-frame clones only, minus some. V and J calls and clone size follow that table, whereas D and trimming were derived from the DNA. In the table there are about 590,000 clones, about 95% of which are singletons. The data were taken from a study of shared clonotypes between healthy human individuals. Study outcomes and limitations: It was the non-shared clonotypes that had lower generation probabilities than clonotypes shared by all four donors. What rarefaction showed was incomplete sorted-subset sequencing despite large depth.

The sample comprised naive CD8+ T cells sorted from blood. The TCR originated in a woman younger than 45 in good health.

The DNA for the CDR3 is TGTGCCAGCACCCCGACTAGCGGAGCTTACGAGCAGTACTTC. It yields the protein CASTPTSGAYEQYF. V usage is TRBV11-2 and J usage is TRBJ2-7; 9 nucleotides agree with TRBD2. The CDR3 is 14 residues long. The germline gives CDR1 SGHAT, CDR2 FQNNGV. V lost 7 bases and J lost 4; bases outside the gene matches: 8.